This TCR beta chain comes out of a study of T cell changes during pregnancy in multiple sclerosis. Only a few counts were recorded for this clone. The germline V gene encodes CDR1 MNHEY and CDR2 SVGAGI. The CDR3 runs to 13 residues. J gave up 6 bases and V 6 bases, and 2 bases lay outside the gene matches. TCRdb's copy holds only in-frame clones and misses some; the assay was immunoSEQ multiplex PCR. Of about 93,000 clones listed, 91% are singletons. The rearrangement joins TRBV6-5 to TRBJ2-2; 9 bases match TRBD1. The sample consisted of peripheral blood, taken after pregnancy. This TCR was recovered from a female donor in good health, enrolled as a control in a pregnancy study. The CDR3 DNA sequence: TGTGCCAGCAGAAGACAGGGGGCCGGGGAGCTGTTTTTT. Translating gives CASRRQGAGELFF.